One sample yielded the 21 T cell receptor beta chains listed below, sequenced in a study of molecular identifiers for immune sequencing clone quantification. TCRdb ran MiXCR on the PCR reads and lists one entry per CDR3 protein. The sample has approximately 590,000 distinct CDR3 sequences; 25% are singletons. The sequenced sample was naive CD8+ T cells from blood, with Jurkat cell RNA spiked in. The subset was: FACS-sorted CD8+CD4-CCR7+CD45RA+ naive T cells. The receptors come from a human donor in good health. Some libraries in this study had Jurkat cell RNA spiked in.

This clonotype was recorded a few times. The chain links TRBV27 to TRBJ2-3; TRBD2 matches 7 bases. Germline V CDR1 and CDR2: MNHEY, SMNVEV (reference sequence). V was pared by 4 bases and J by 2 bases, with 6 bases of the junction left unmatched. There are 15 residues in the CDR3. In DNA form, the CDR3 reads TGTGCCAGCAGTTGGTCAGCGGGGTACACAGATACGCAGTATTTT. Residues: CASSWSAGYTDTQYF.

This clonotype was seen only a few times. The chain employs TRBV5-1 and TRBJ2-7; TRBD2 matches 7 bases. From germline, CDR1 is SGHRS and CDR2 YFSETQ. The ends lost 4 bases at V and 5 bases at J; junction bases unmatched: 6. The CDR3 is made up of 13 amino acids. The CDR3 bases are TGCGCCAGCAGCGGCGGGACTACCCACGAGCAGTACTTC. This gives the protein CASSGGTTHEQYF.

This clonotype was observed a handful of times. The chain combines TRBV9 with TRBJ2-2; no clear D. CDR1 and CDR2 from the germline V gene are SGDLS and YYNGEE. This CDR3 is built from 14 residues. V shed 0 bases and J shed 6 bases, with 9 bases lying between them. The CDR3 here is CASSVDPSAGELFF. DNA for the CDR3: TGTGCCAGCAGCGTAGACCCTAGTGCCGGGGAGCTGTTTTTT.

V is TRBV4-3 and J is TRBJ2-1; TRBD2 matches 11 bases. Germline values: CDR1 LGHNA, CDR2 YSLEER. The CDR3 spans 17 residues. The J segment lost 8 bases and the V segment lost 0 bases, leaving 9 bases of the junction unmatched. In nucleotides, the CDR3 is TGCGCCAGCAGCCAAGACCGGGCTAGCGGGGGGCACGATGAGCAGTTCTTC. It is translated as CASSQDRASGGHDEQFF.

This clonotype was recorded at least ten times. CDR3 coding DNA: TGTGCCAGCAGTTACTCGAATCGCGGGAGAAACCAAGAGACCCAGTACTTC. Its translation is CASSYSNRGRNQETQYF. V usage is TRBV6-6 and J usage is TRBJ2-5; 7 positions agree with TRBD2. The ends lost 0 bases at V and 0 bases at J; junction bases unmatched: 7. The CDR3 runs to 17 residues. Per the germline V gene, CDR1 is MNHNY and CDR2 is SVGAGI (reference sequence).

Note on this clonotype: This sequence may be a read error, since a much larger clone differs from it by one base. The CDR3 ends on some other residue instead of the conserved phenylalanine or tryptophan, so this is likely a read error. The chain joins TRBV20-1 to TRBJ2-7; 7 nucleotides match TRBD1. The CDR3 length is 14 residues. CDR1 DFQATT and CDR2 SNEGSKA come from the germline V gene (reference sequence). Losses at the gene ends were 3 bases for V and 3 bases for J; bases not matched to a gene: 8. In DNA form, the CDR3 reads TGCAGTGCTAGGCCCCCGGACAGGATCTACGAGCAGTACCTC. This encodes CSARPPDRIYEQYL.

As concerns this clonotype: A read error is likely, as this CDR3 ends without the conserved phenylalanine or tryptophan. This chain links TRBV27 with TRBJ2-5; D is possibly TRBD2 (6 bases). Looked up from germline, CDR1 is MNHEY and CDR2 is SMNVEV (reference sequence). Trimming took off 5 bases at V and 2 bases at J, with 18 bases between the two ends. The CDR3 runs 16 residues. The CDR3 spells CASSPLLAGPQETQYL. The CDR3 DNA sequence: TGTGCCAGCAGTCCCCTCCTGGCGGGACCACAAGAGACCCAGTACCTC.

To note about this clonotype: A read error is possible here, since a much larger clone lies one base away. V and J are TRBV24-1 and TRBJ2-5, with unresolved D. Germline V CDR1 and CDR2: KGHDR, SFDVKD. Trimming stripped 4 bases from V and 11 bases from J, with 31 bases between. The CDR3 sequence is 18 residues long. CDR3 amino acids: CATSELTLGPTKRYKQYF. Here the CDR3 DNA reads TGTGCCACCAGTGAACTAACCCTCGGACCGACAAAGCGCTACAAGCAGTACTTC.

This clonotype was recorded at least ten times. The chain uses TRBV7-9 and TRBJ2-3; TRBD1 agrees at 7 bases. J was trimmed by 5 bases and V by 4 bases; bases with no gene match: 9. CDR3 length: 15 amino acids. In germline, CDR1 is SEHNR, CDR2 FQNEAQ (reference sequence). The CDR3 region is CASSSQGVAEDTQYF. CDR3 DNA: TGTGCCAGCAGCTCTCAGGGGGTTGCTGAAGATACGCAGTATTTT.

This clonotype has a count of ten or more. The chain joins TRBV25-1 to TRBJ2-7; maybe TRBD2 (6 bases). Germline values: CDR1 MGHDK, CDR2 SYGVNS. The CDR3 sequence is 16 residues long. V was cut by 3 bases and J by 5 bases, with 20 bases left in between. CDR3 protein: CASSDWEVWGGDEQYF. CDR3 bases: TGTGCCAGCAGTGATTGGGAGGTGTGGGGCGGCGACGAGCAGTACTTC.

J is TRBJ2-7 and V is TRBV5-1, with TRBD2 matching 9 bases. Per germline, CDR1 SGHRS and CDR2 YFSETQ. The length of the CDR3 is 16 residues. The V segment lost 0 bases and the J segment 3 bases; nucleotides outside the gene matches: 7. The CDR3 sequence is CASSLGAAGGLYEQYF. CDR3 sequence (DNA): TGCGCCAGCAGCTTGGGGGCCGCGGGGGGGCTCTACGAGCAGTACTTC.

Only a few counts were recorded for this clonotype. The chain combines TRBV7-8 with TRBJ2-3; D tentatively reads TRBD1 or TRBD2 (5 bases each). Germline V gene sequence: CDR1 SGHVS, CDR2 FQNEAQ. The CDR3 covers 14 residues. Trimming took off 4 bases at V and 4 bases at J, with 12 bases between the two ends. In nucleotides, the CDR3 is TGTGCCAGCAGCTGGGGGTATGACGCAGATACGCAGTATTTT. Translation gives CASSWGYDADTQYF.

With regard to this clonotype: The CDR3 ends on some other residue instead of the conserved phenylalanine or tryptophan, so this is likely a read error. The chain carries TRBV24-1 and TRBJ2-2; TRBD2 agrees at 7 bases. The germline CDR1 and CDR2 sequences are KGHDR and SFDVKD. With V trimmed by 4 bases and J by 1 base, 8 bases remained unmatched. This CDR3 spans 17 amino acids. CDR3 nucleotides: TGTGCCACCAGTGACGTAACCAGCGGGGAGAACACCGGGGAGCTGTTTTCT. Encoded protein: CATSDVTSGENTGELFS.

This clonotype was observed a single time. A read error may explain this, as a much larger clone is one base away. This rearrangement joins TRBV5-4 to TRBJ2-5, with 12 bases lining up with TRBD2. In germline, CDR1 is SGHNT, CDR2 YYREEE (reference sequence). This CDR3 region has 14 residues. The junction had 3 bases not matched to a gene; V was cut back by 0 bases and J by 9 bases. CDR3 in amino acids: CASSLGLAGEAQYF. DNA of the CDR3: TGTGCCAGCAGCTTGGGACTAGCGGGGGAGGCCCAGTACTTC.

At least ten counts were recorded for this clonotype. This chain's CDR3 is CASSPQGRNTEAFF. In DNA form, the CDR3 reads TGTGCCAGCAGTCCCCAGGGGAGGAACACTGAAGCTTTCTTT. This sequence joins TRBV6-5 and TRBJ1-1; D might be TRBD1 (6 bases). V was cut by 5 bases and J by 1 base, with 11 bases left in between. This CDR3 comprises 14 residues. The V gene's germline CDR1 is MNHEY and CDR2 SVGAGI.

CDR3 residues: CASSLDGSNYGYTF. The CDR3, as DNA: TGTGCCAGCAGTCTGGACGGTTCTAACTATGGCTACACCTTC. The chain carries TRBV12-3 or TRBV12-4 and TRBJ1-2; D gene uncertain. Trimming removed 5 bases from V and 0 bases from J, with 10 bases in between. The CDR3 runs to 14 residues.

In this sample, this clonotype turned up many times. The chain uses TRBV20-1 and TRBJ2-3, with D perhaps matching TRBD2 (5 bases). In germline, CDR1 is DFQATT, CDR2 SNEGSKA (reference sequence). The CDR3 totals 16 residues. V dropped 0 bases and J dropped 5 bases, with 18 bases sitting between them. The CDR3 DNA sequence: TGCAGTGCTAGAGATACGGGATTTCTACGGCGAGATACGCAGTATTTT. It yields the protein CSARDTGFLRRDTQYF.

As regards this clonotype: A much larger clone lies a single base off, so this may be a read error. V gene TRBV20-1 combines with J gene TRBJ2-3; 9 bases are shared with TRBD2. Germline-derived CDR1 and CDR2 are DFQATT and SNEGSKA (reference sequence). The CDR3 has 15 residues. The CDR3 sequence is CSARGLAASTVTQYF. The CDR3 DNA reads as TGCAGTGCTAGAGGACTAGCGGCCAGCACAGTTACGCAGTATTTT.

This clonotype came up a few times. This chain uses TRBV9 with TRBJ2-7; D unresolved. The CDR3 runs 14 residues. CDR1 is SGDLS and CDR2 is YYNGEE in the germline V gene. V lost 0 bases to trimming and J lost 2 bases, with 9 bases between them. CDR3 DNA sequence: TGTGCCAGCAGCGTAGGAGGTGCCACCTACGAGCAGTACTTC. It is translated as CASSVGGATYEQYF.

This clonotype came up a few times. V is TRBV11-2 and J is TRBJ2-1; TRBD2 matches at 8 bases. Looked up from germline, CDR1 is SGHAT and CDR2 is FQNNGV. The CDR3 contains 13 residues. The junction had 8 bases not matched to a gene; V was cut back by 8 bases and J by 8 bases. CDR3 amino acids: CASGGRLRDEQFF. CDR3 nucleotides: TGTGCCAGCGGCGGGAGGCTGCGGGATGAGCAGTTCTTC.

This clonotype has ten or more counts. V and J are TRBV5-6 and TRBJ2-7; no reliable D call. CDR3 size: 11 residues. Trimming pared 3 bases from V and 11 bases from J, leaving 12 bases between. CDR1 SGHDT and CDR2 YYEEEE come from the germline V gene. The CDR3 here is CASSSASVEYF. In DNA form, the CDR3 reads TGTGCCAGCAGCTCGGCGTCGGTGGAGTACTTC.